These 22 T cell receptor beta chains originate from one sample sequenced in a study of yellow fever vaccine responses in identical twins. TCRdb ran MiXCR on the RT-PCR reads and lists one entry per CDR3 protein. The sample yields about 1,700 distinct CDR3 sequences, less than 90% seen once. The sequencing here drew on T cells from blood (PBMCs), unsorted or a sorted subset (not recorded which), taken before or after yellow fever vaccination (not recorded which). Every receptor here comes from a woman under 30 who received the yellow fever vaccine.

V gene TRBV21-1 combines with J gene TRBJ2-7; the table gives TRBD2 as D, unverified against the DNA. TRBV21-1 is recorded as a pseudogene. This CDR3 has 11 residues. DNA for the CDR3: TGTGCCAGCAGCAAAGCGGGGACTTCTTACTTC. Protein: CASSKAGTSYF.

The rearrangement links TRBV4-1 to TRBJ2-3; perhaps D is TRBD1 or TRBD2 (5 bases each). This CDR3 spans 17 amino acids. V lost 4 bases and J 4 bases, leaving 21 bases between the germline ends. Germline CDR1 and CDR2: MGHRA and YSYEKL. Written as DNA, the CDR3 is TGCGCCAGCAGCCGAACCTTCCCCAGCCCGGGGCCAGATACGCAGTATTTT. Protein: CASSRTFPSPGPDTQYF.

This chain joins TRBV5-4 and TRBJ1-2, with a tentative D call TRBD1 (5 bases). Per the germline V gene, CDR1 is SGHNT and CDR2 is YYREEE (reference sequence). The CDR3 has 12 amino acids. V lost 6 bases, J lost 1 base, and 7 bases lay in between. DNA of the CDR3: TGTGCCAGCACAGGGAATAACTATGGCTACACCTTC. Translated: CASTGNNYGYTF. Combining the CDR3 with reference TRBV5-4 and TRBJ1-2 gives the whole variable domain ETGVTQSPTHLIKTRGQQVTLRCSSQSGHNTVSWYQQALGQGPQFIFQYYREEENGRGNFPPRFSGLQFPNYSSELNVNALELDDSALYLCASTGNNYGYTFGSGTRLTVV.

The chain is built from TRBV29-1 and TRBJ2-1; 7 bases fit TRBD2. CDR3 size: 12 residues. Germline loops: CDR1 SQVTM, CDR2 ANQGSEA. V lost 6 bases, J lost 7 bases, and 6 bases stayed unmatched. Written as DNA, the CDR3 is TGCAGCGTCGGCGGCGGGGGAAATGAGCAGTTCTTC. Encoded protein: CSVGGGGNEQFF.

This clonotype was observed a handful of times. This chain joins TRBV12-3 or TRBV12-4 and TRBJ2-5; 10 bases match TRBD1. This CDR3 has 14 amino acids. The V and J ends lost 3 bases and 2 bases, in that order; junction bases with no gene match: 0. The CDR3 reads CASSLDRGQETQYF. CDR3 DNA sequence: TGTGCCAGCAGTTTGGACAGGGGGCAAGAGACCCAGTACTTC.

This rearrangement joins TRBV6-2 or TRBV6-3 to TRBJ2-1; D may match TRBD1 or TRBD2 (5 bases each). V lost 5 bases and J 3 bases, leaving 8 bases between the germline ends. The CDR3 runs 13 residues. Germline CDR1 MNHEY, CDR2 SVGEGT. CDR3 region: CASSRDLYNEQFF. The CDR3 region has the DNA TGTGCCAGCAGTAGGGACCTCTACAATGAGCAGTTCTTC.

The V call is TRBV2, the J call TRBJ2-1, with a weak D call TRBD2 (6 bases). V was clipped by 6 bases and J by 6 bases, with 21 bases between them. The CDR3 is 16 amino acids. Germline CDR1 is SNHLY and CDR2 is FYNNEI. This CDR3 is CASSPGTATSSNEQFF. CDR3 DNA: TGTGCCAGCAGCCCCGGGACTGCGACGTCGAGCAATGAGCAGTTCTTC.

This chain links TRBV29-1 with TRBJ2-7; D is unclear. CDR1 and CDR2 (germline): SQVTM, ANQGSEA. V was clipped by 3 bases and J by 0 bases, with 6 bases between them. The CDR3 covers 12 residues. Here the CDR3 DNA reads TGCAGCGTTGAGAGCCTCTCCTACGAGCAGTACTTC. Its protein product is CSVESLSYEQYF.

This chain uses TRBV30 with TRBJ1-6; TRBD1 aligns across 10 bases. The junction had 10 bases not matched to a gene; V was cut back by 7 bases and J by 10 bases. The CDR3 is made up of 14 amino acids. In germline, CDR1 is GTSNPN, CDR2 SVGIG (reference sequence). As DNA, the CDR3 is TGTGCCTCGCCCCGGGACAGGGGTACCTCACCCCTCCACTTT. Its translation: CASPRDRGTSPLHF. The variable domain in full, completed from reference TRBV30 and TRBJ1-6, reads SQTIHQWPATLVQPVGSPLSLECTVEGTSNPNLYWYRQAAGRGLQLLFYSVGIGQISSEVPQNLSASRPQDRQFILSSKKLLLSDSGFYLCASPRDRGTSPLHFGNGTRLTVT.

The rearrangement joins TRBV18 to TRBJ1-4; 7 positions match TRBD1. Trimming cost V 3 bases and J 0 bases; bases outside gene matches: 1. CDR1 is KGHSH, CDR2 LQKENI, per germline. CDR3 size: 15 residues. The DNA of the CDR3 is TGTGCCAGCTCACCTCAGGGGGCAACTAATGAAAAACTGTTTTTT. Encoded protein: CASSPQGATNEKLFF.

This clonotype was detected a few times. V is TRBV7-6 and J is TRBJ2-2; D is possibly TRBD2 (6 bases). Trimming removed 5 bases from V and 6 bases from J, with 16 bases in between. This CDR3 contains 15 residues. Germline V lookup: CDR1 SGHVS, CDR2 FNYEAQ. The CDR3 loop is CASSPAQGGSGELFF. The CDR3 DNA sequence: TGTGCCAGCAGCCCCGCCCAGGGAGGTTCCGGGGAGCTGTTTTTT. The complete variable domain, with remaining parts taken from reference TRBV7-6 and TRBJ2-2, reads GAGVSQSPRYKVTKRGQDVALRCDPISGHVSLYWYRQALGQGPEFLTYFNYEAQQDKSGLPNDRFSAERPEGSISTLTIQRTEQRDSAMYRCASSPAQGGSGELFFGEGSRLTVL.

The chain carries TRBV28 and TRBJ2-3; D is unresolved. Trimming removed 3 bases from V and 2 bases from J, with 0 bases in between. Germline CDR1 is MDHEN and CDR2 is SYDVKM. The CDR3 has 11 amino acids. CDR3 nucleotide sequence: TGTGCCAGCAGTTTCACAGATACGCAGTATTTT. Its translation is CASSFTDTQYF.

The CDR3 loop reads CASSQGSGTGHEKLFF. Here the CDR3 DNA reads TGCGCCAGCAGCCAAGGATCCGGGACAGGGCATGAAAAACTGTTTTTT. V and J are TRBV4-1 and TRBJ1-4, with 9 positions matching TRBD1. Germline lookup yields CDR1 MGHRA and CDR2 YSYEKL. The CDR3 extends over 16 amino acids. Losses at the gene ends were 1 base for V and 6 bases for J; bases not matched to a gene: 6.

This clonotype is a singleton in its sample. J is TRBJ2-1 and V is TRBV2; D remains unclear. Between the trimmed V and J ends, which lost 5 bases and 1 base, there was a span of 0 bases. The CDR3 spans 11 residues. CDR1 and CDR2 (germline): SNHLY, FYNNEI. This chain's CDR3 is CASSSYNEQFF. In nucleotides, the CDR3 is TGTGCCAGCAGTTCCTACAATGAGCAGTTCTTC.

The chain uses TRBV6-2 or TRBV6-3 and TRBJ2-2, with TRBD1 identical over 10 bases. The CDR3 length is 17 residues. Germline values: CDR1 MNHEY, CDR2 SVGEGT. V was pared by 0 bases and J by 7 bases, with 8 bases of the junction left unmatched. DNA of the CDR3: TGTGCCAGCAGTTACTCAACCGGGACAGGGGTTGGCGGGGAGCTGTTTTTT. Translation: CASSYSTGTGVGGELFF.

The genes are TRBV20-1 and TRBJ2-7; D is uncertain. V was cut by 0 bases and J by 4 bases, with 13 bases left in between. CDR1 is DFQATT and CDR2 is SNEGSKA in the germline V gene (reference sequence). CDR3 size: 14 residues. The CDR3 DNA follows: TGCAGTGCTAGAGAGGCCAACCTACCGTACGAGCAGTACTTC. Protein product: CSAREANLPYEQYF.

V usage is TRBV4-3 and J usage is TRBJ2-4; no clear D. Germline CDR1 reads LGHNA; CDR2 reads YSLEER. CDR3 length: 15 residues. Trimming removed 0 bases at V and 2 bases at J, with 8 bases between. The CDR3 bases are TGCGCCAGCAGCCAAGATGCTTTCCCCAAAAACATTCAGTACTTC. Its protein product is CASSQDAFPKNIQYF.

The J gene is TRBJ1-2, the V gene TRBV2; no definite D call. The CDR3 totals 15 residues. Germline assignment: CDR1 SNHLY and CDR2 FYNNEI. V was cut by 3 bases and J by 2 bases, with 13 bases left in between. CDR3 amino acids: CASSDYEPLNYGYTF. CDR3 DNA: TGTGCCAGCAGTGATTATGAACCACTAAACTATGGCTACACCTTC.

V and J are TRBV7-9 and TRBJ1-1, with a possible D match to TRBD1 (5 bases). V was trimmed by 2 bases and J by 6 bases, leaving 16 bases between them. The CDR3 length is 15 residues. The V gene's germline CDR1 is SEHNR and CDR2 FQNEAQ (reference sequence). The CDR3 nucleotides read TGTGCCAGCAGCTTATCTGGCCAGGGAGGCGCTGAAGCTTTCTTT. Amino acids: CASSLSGQGGAEAFF.

This sequence joins TRBV11-1 and TRBJ2-1; 9 nucleotides line up with TRBD2. The CDR3 covers 16 residues. Trimming at V came to 4 bases and at J to 7 bases, leaving 11 bases not matched to a gene. Germline loops: CDR1 SGHAT, CDR2 FQDESV (reference sequence). The CDR3 loop is CASSSISQREVNEQFF. The CDR3 DNA reads as TGTGCCAGCAGCTCGATCTCCCAGCGGGAGGTAAATGAGCAGTTCTTC.

The chain couples TRBV11-1 to TRBJ2-5; 9 positions agree with TRBD2. J gave up 2 bases and V 8 bases, and 6 bases lay outside the gene matches. The CDR3 is made up of 14 amino acids. Germline values: CDR1 SGHAT, CDR2 FQDESV (reference sequence). The CDR3 sequence: CASVASGKQETQYF. CDR3 in DNA: TGTGCCAGCGTGGCTAGCGGGAAGCAAGAGACCCAGTACTTC. Full variable domain (outside the CDR3, taken from reference TRBV11-1 and TRBJ2-5): EAEVAQSPRYKITEKSQAVAFWCDPISGHATLYWYRQILGQGPELLVQFQDESVVDDSQLPKDRFSAERLKGVDSTLKIQPAELGDSAMYLCASVASGKQETQYFGPGTRLLVL.

The J gene is TRBJ2-3, the V gene TRBV11-2, with D hard to call. Per the germline V gene, CDR1 is SGHAT and CDR2 is FQNNGV. V was trimmed by 4 bases and J by 5 bases, leaving 4 bases between them. The CDR3 length is 11 residues. CDR3 region: CASSSEDTQYF. The CDR3 bases are TGTGCCAGCAGCTCGGAAGATACGCAGTATTTT.